Shown below are 2 T cell receptor beta chains from a single sample sequenced in a study of metastatic and nonmetastatic thyroid tumors. TCRdb re-clonotyped the PCR reads via MiXCR. The sample has around 22,000 clones, 22% seen once. Thyroid surgery was preceded by no treatment in any patient. Sequenced input: tumor tissue. All receptors come from a female donor with papillary thyroid cancer or a benign thyroid nodule (not recorded which). Some clones in this sample may be carry-over from other donors' samples.

The chain employs TRBV10-3 and TRBJ1-2, with D possibly TRBD1 on 5 matching bases. Trimming took 0 bases from V and 8 from J, leaving 22 bases between them. Germline loops: CDR1 ENHRY, CDR2 SYGVKD. This CDR3 region has 17 residues. The chain's CDR3 is CAISESARAVSSGGYTF. DNA of the CDR3: TGTGCCATCAGTGAGTCCGCCCGCGCCGTCTCCTCAGGGGGCTACACCTTC.

This clone qualifies as medium-sized. The chain uses TRBV3-1 and TRBJ2-7, with 8 bases that match TRBD2. V trimming: 4 bases; J trimming: 0 bases; junction bases outside the gene matches: 2. Germline V lookup: CDR1 LGHDT, CDR2 YNNKEL (reference sequence). The CDR3 loop spans 14 amino acids. CDR3 sequence: CASSLAGPSYEQYF. The CDR3 nucleotides read TGTGCCAGCAGCCTAGCGGGACCCTCCTACGAGCAGTACTTC.